These 18 T cell receptor beta chains share one sample of origin, sequenced in a study of blood T cell repertoires in COVID-19. Repertoires were generated with immunoSEQ multiplex PCR, while TCRdb's copy carries only in-frame clones and drops some. Counted here are some 75,000 clones, more than 70% occurring once; the ten biggest clones make up approximately 3%. What was sequenced was peripheral blood. All receptors come from a man aged 65-85 years with active or convalescent COVID-19.

The chain recombines TRBV12-3 or TRBV12-4 with TRBJ1-1, with a weak D call TRBD1 (5 bases). This CDR3 has 13 amino acids. V was trimmed by 3 bases and J by 1 base, leaving 6 bases between them. This CDR3 is CASSLTANTEAFF. The DNA for the CDR3 is TGTGCCAGCAGTTTGACAGCGAACACTGAAGCTTTCTTT.

The rearrangement joins TRBV7-7 to TRBJ2-2, with 8 bases fitting TRBD2. Trimming removed 3 bases from V and 7 bases from J; junction bases left unmatched: 10. This CDR3 comprises 16 residues. Germline loops: CDR1 SSHAT, CDR2 FNYEAQ (reference sequence). The CDR3, as DNA: TGTGCCAGCAGCTTTTCGCCAGCGGGAGCGGGCGGGGAGCTGTTTTTT. Translating it yields CASSFSPAGAGGELFF.

The rearrangement uses TRBV5-1 and TRBJ2-7, with 12 bases aligning to TRBD2. Unmatched junction bases numbered 2, after V lost 4 bases and J lost 3 bases. The CDR3 consists of 14 residues. Germline V CDR1 and CDR2: SGHRS, YFSETQ. The CDR3, as DNA: TGCGCCAGCAGCCAGACTAGCGGGAGCTACGAGCAGTACTTC. It is translated as CASSQTSGSYEQYF.

The CDR3 loop reads CASSSWTGANYGYTF. CDR3 DNA sequence: TGTGCCAGTAGTTCCTGGACAGGGGCAAACTATGGCTACACCTTC. The chain uses TRBV19 and TRBJ1-2; 9 bases are shared with TRBD1. J was trimmed by 2 bases and V by 5 bases; bases with no gene match: 6. The CDR3 runs 15 residues. Germline V gene sequence: CDR1 LNHDA, CDR2 SQIVND (reference sequence).

The chain links TRBV5-1 to TRBJ2-5; 14 nucleotides match TRBD2. Germline values: CDR1 SGHRS, CDR2 YFSETQ. The CDR3 covers 17 residues. V gave up 4 bases and J gave up 6 bases; unmatched junction bases: 11. The CDR3 here is CASSATGTSGSLKTQYF. The CDR3 bases are TGCGCCAGCAGCGCCACCGGGACTAGCGGGAGTTTAAAGACCCAGTACTTC. Looking up the rest from reference TRBV5-1 and TRBJ2-5 gives the full variable domain: KAGVTQTPRYLIKTRGQQVTLSCSPISGHRSVSWYQQTPGQGLQFLFEYFSETQRNKGNFPGRFSGRQFSNSRSEMNVSTLELGDSALYLCASSATGTSGSLKTQYFGPGTRLLVL.

This chain links TRBV5-1 with TRBJ2-2, with 8 bases identical to TRBD2. The CDR3 loop spans 16 amino acids. V gave up 0 bases and J gave up 5 bases; unmatched junction bases: 6. Looked up from germline, CDR1 is SGHRS and CDR2 is YFSETQ. The CDR3 reads CASSLAGGPRTGELFF. DNA for the CDR3: TGCGCCAGCAGCTTGGCGGGGGGGCCGAGGACCGGGGAGCTGTTTTTT. Based on the CDR3 plus reference TRBV5-1 and TRBJ2-2, the full variable domain is KAGVTQTPRYLIKTRGQQVTLSCSPISGHRSVSWYQQTPGQGLQFLFEYFSETQRNKGNFPGRFSGRQFSNSRSEMNVSTLELGDSALYLCASSLAGGPRTGELFFGEGSRLTVL.

This chain joins TRBV29-1 and TRBJ1-4, with a possible D match to TRBD1 (5 bases). This CDR3 is 14 amino acids long. Germline lookup yields CDR1 SQVTM and CDR2 ANQGSEA. The V and J ends lost 6 bases and 6 bases respectively, with 17 bases between them. CDR3: CSVLGDWDHEKLFF. The CDR3 nucleotides read TGCAGCGTCCTCGGGGACTGGGACCATGAAAAACTGTTTTTT.

This chain links TRBV5-6 with TRBJ2-3, with 10 nucleotides matching TRBD1. Trimming removed 3 bases from V and 4 bases from J; junction bases left unmatched: 5. Germline CDR1 and CDR2: SGHDT and YYEEEE. The CDR3 runs 15 residues. CDR3: CASSWGQGSSDTQYF. CDR3 DNA: TGTGCCAGCAGCTGGGGACAGGGGAGTTCAGATACGCAGTATTTT.

This clone occurred a few times. The chain joins TRBV6-6 to TRBJ1-1; the match to TRBD1 covers 8 bases. Trimming removed 7 bases from V and 5 bases from J; junction bases left unmatched: 12. The CDR3 runs to 15 residues. Per the germline V gene, CDR1 is MNHNY and CDR2 is SVGAGI (reference sequence). The DNA for the CDR3 is TGTGCCAGCAACAAGGACAGGGAAAGGTGGACTGAAGCTTTCTTT. Translated, it gives CASNKDRERWTEAFF.

The rearrangement uses TRBV18 and TRBJ2-1, with D maybe TRBD2 (6 bases). The V gene lost 2 bases and the J gene lost 5 bases, with 13 bases spanning the gap. The CDR3 loop spans 15 amino acids. Germline assignment: CDR1 KGHSH and CDR2 LQKENI. The CDR3 is CASSPGTVRNNEQFF. CDR3 nucleotide sequence: TGTGCCAGCTCACCAGGGACTGTCCGGAACAATGAGCAGTTCTTC. The whole variable domain, remainder taken from reference TRBV18 and TRBJ2-1, is NAGVMQNPRHLVRRRGQEARLRCSPMKGHSHVYWYRQLPEEGLKFMVYLQKENIIDESGMPKERFSAEFPKEGPSILRIQQVVRGDSAAYFCASSPGTVRNNEQFFGPGTRLTVL.

The chain carries TRBV5-1 and TRBJ1-4; weak D call: TRBD1 (5 bases). The germline V gene encodes CDR1 SGHRS and CDR2 YFSETQ. Trimming removed 2 bases from V and 7 bases from J, with 12 bases in between. CDR3 length equals 14 residues. CDR3 residues: CASSFQGGREKLFF. The CDR3 coding sequence is TGCGCCAGCAGCTTTCAGGGAGGGCGTGAAAAACTGTTTTTT.

The genes are TRBV13 and TRBJ1-1; 12 bases align to TRBD1. The CDR3 has 15 amino acids. The junction had 6 bases not matched to a gene; V was cut back by 5 bases and J by 5 bases. Germline assignment: CDR1 PRHDT and CDR2 FYEKMQ (reference sequence). CDR3 region: CASSPGTGGLTEAFF. Here the CDR3 DNA reads TGTGCCAGCAGCCCGGGGACAGGGGGCTTGACTGAAGCTTTCTTT.

The CDR3 reads CASSLANSYNSPLHF. CDR3 nucleotides: TGCGCCAGCAGCTTGGCCAACTCCTATAATTCACCCCTCCACTTT. The chain combines TRBV5-1 with TRBJ1-6, with D hard to call. The CDR3 has 15 residues. Per the germline V gene, CDR1 is SGHRS and CDR2 is YFSETQ. The V end lost 0 bases, the J end lost 0 bases, and 4 bases lay between the germline ends.

This rearrangement joins TRBV7-9 to TRBJ1-2, with 7 positions matching TRBD1. From germline, CDR1 is SEHNR and CDR2 FQNEAQ (reference sequence). V shed 5 bases, J shed 3 bases, and the junction held 9 bases outside the gene matches. The CDR3 is 15 amino acids. CDR3 coding DNA: TGTGCCAGCAGCAACTTACAGGGGTTAGACTATGGCTACACCTTC. Translated: CASSNLQGLDYGYTF. The full variable domain, completed using reference TRBV7-9 and TRBJ1-2, is DTGVSQNPRHKITKRGQNVTFRCDPISEHNRLYWYRQTLGQGPEFLTYFQNEAQLEKSRLLSDRFSAERPKGSFSTLEIQRTEQGDSAMYLCASSNLQGLDYGYTFGSGTRLTVV.

As DNA, the CDR3 is TGTGCCAGTATGAAGGGGGGACAGGGAAATCAGCCCCAGCATTTT. This translates into CASMKGGQGNQPQHF. This rearrangement joins TRBV19 to TRBJ1-5, with 9 bases aligning to TRBD1. The CDR3 consists of 15 residues. In germline, CDR1 is LNHDA, CDR2 SQIVND (reference sequence). V lost 7 bases and J lost 4; bases outside the gene matches: 8.

This chain links TRBV29-1 with TRBJ2-1, with D possibly being TRBD1 (5 bases). This CDR3 has 13 residues. V was trimmed by 6 bases and J by 9 bases, leaving 18 bases between them. Germline loops: CDR1 SQVTM, CDR2 ANQGSEA. DNA for the CDR3: TGCAGCGTAGTCAGGGCAGTTCGAGGTGAGCAGTTCTTC. As protein: CSVVRAVRGEQFF.

The rearrangement uses TRBV10-3 and TRBJ2-5, with 16 bases fitting TRBD2. The trim removed 5 bases at V and 5 bases at J, leaving 2 bases unmatched. Germline V gene sequence: CDR1 ENHRY, CDR2 SYGVKD. This CDR3 is built from 15 residues. In DNA form, the CDR3 reads TGTGCCATCAGTTGGGGACTAGCGGGAGGGGAGACCCAGTACTTC. Protein sequence: CAISWGLAGGETQYF.

V is TRBV28 and J is TRBJ2-3; the D gene is possibly TRBD2 (6 bases). Germline V lookup: CDR1 MDHEN, CDR2 SYDVKM. The CDR3 is made up of 16 amino acids. V shed 4 bases and J shed 1 base, with 15 bases lying between them. CDR3 DNA sequence: TGTGCCAGCAGTTATGCGGGTTGGGGGGGCACAGATACGCAGTATTTT. Translated, it gives CASSYAGWGGTDTQYF. The complete variable domain, with remaining parts taken from reference TRBV28 and TRBJ2-3, reads DVKVTQSSRYLVKRTGEKVFLECVQDMDHENMFWYRQDPGLGLRLIYFSYDVKMKEKGDIPEGYSVSREKKERFSLILESASTNQTSMYLCASSYAGWGGTDTQYFGPGTRLTVL.